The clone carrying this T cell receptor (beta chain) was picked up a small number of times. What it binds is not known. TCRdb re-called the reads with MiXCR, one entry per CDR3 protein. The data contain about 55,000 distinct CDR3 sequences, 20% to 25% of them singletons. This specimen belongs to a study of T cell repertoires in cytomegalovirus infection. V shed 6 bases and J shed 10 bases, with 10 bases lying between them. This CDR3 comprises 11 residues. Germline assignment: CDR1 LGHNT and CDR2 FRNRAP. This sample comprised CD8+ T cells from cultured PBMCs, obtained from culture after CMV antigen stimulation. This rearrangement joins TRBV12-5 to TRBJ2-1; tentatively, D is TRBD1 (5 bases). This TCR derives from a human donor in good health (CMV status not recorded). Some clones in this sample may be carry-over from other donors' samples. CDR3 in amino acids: CASGGPREQFF. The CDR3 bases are TGTGCTAGTGGGGGGCCTCGGGAGCAGTTCTTC. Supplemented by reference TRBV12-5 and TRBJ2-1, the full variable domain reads DARVTQTPRHKVTEMGQEVTMRCQPILGHNTVFWYRQTMMQGLELLAYFRNRAPLDDSGMPKDRFSAEMPDATLATLKIQPSEPRDSAVYFCASGGPREQFFGPGTRLTVL.